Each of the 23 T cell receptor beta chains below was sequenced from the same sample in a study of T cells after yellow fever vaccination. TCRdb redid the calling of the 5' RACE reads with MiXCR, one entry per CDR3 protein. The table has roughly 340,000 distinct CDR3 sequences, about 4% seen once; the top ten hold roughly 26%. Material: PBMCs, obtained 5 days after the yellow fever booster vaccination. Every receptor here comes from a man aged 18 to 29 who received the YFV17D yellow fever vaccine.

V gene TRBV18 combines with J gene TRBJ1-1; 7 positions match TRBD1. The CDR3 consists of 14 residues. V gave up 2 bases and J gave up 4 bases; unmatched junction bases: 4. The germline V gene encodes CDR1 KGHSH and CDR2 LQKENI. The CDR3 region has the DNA TGTGCCAGCTCACCAAGGGGGCGATCCACTGAAGCTTTCTTT. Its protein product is CASSPRGRSTEAFF. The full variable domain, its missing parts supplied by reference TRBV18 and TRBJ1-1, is NAGVMQNPRHLVRRRGQEARLRCSPMKGHSHVYWYRQLPEEGLKFMVYLQKENIIDESGMPKERFSAEFPKEGPSILRIQQVVRGDSAAYFCASSPRGRSTEAFFGQGTRLTVV.

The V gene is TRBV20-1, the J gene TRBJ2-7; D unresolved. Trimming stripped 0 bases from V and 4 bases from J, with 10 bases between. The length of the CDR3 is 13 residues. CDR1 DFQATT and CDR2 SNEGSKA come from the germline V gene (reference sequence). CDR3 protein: CSARERTDYEQYF. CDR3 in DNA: TGCAGTGCTAGAGAGAGGACGGATTACGAGCAGTACTTC.

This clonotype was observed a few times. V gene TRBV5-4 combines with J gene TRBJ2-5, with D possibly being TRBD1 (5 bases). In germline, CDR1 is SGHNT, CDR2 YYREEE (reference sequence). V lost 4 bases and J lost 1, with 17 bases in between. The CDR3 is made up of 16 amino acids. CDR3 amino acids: CASSLHPLRVQETQYF. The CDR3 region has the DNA TGTGCCAGCAGCCTCCACCCCCTCAGGGTCCAAGAGACCCAGTACTTC.

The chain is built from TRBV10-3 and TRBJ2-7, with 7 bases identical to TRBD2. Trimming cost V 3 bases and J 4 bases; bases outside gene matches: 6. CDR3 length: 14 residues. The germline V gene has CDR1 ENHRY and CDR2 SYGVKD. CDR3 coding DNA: TGTGCCATCAGTGACGTAGCGGGCGGATACGAGCAGTACTTC. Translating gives CAISDVAGGYEQYF.

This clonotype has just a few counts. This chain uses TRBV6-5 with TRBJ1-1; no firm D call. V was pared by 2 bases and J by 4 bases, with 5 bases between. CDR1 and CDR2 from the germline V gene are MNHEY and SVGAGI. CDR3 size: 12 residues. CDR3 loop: CASSYPVTEAFF. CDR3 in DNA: TGTGCCAGCAGTTACCCCGTCACTGAAGCTTTCTTT.

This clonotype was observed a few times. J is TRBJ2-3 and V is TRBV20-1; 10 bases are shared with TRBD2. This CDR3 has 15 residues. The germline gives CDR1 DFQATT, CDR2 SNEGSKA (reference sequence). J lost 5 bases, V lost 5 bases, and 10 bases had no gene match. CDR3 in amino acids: CSAHLSGGVQDTQYF. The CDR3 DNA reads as TGCAGTGCTCACCTAAGCGGGGGGGTTCAAGATACGCAGTATTTT.

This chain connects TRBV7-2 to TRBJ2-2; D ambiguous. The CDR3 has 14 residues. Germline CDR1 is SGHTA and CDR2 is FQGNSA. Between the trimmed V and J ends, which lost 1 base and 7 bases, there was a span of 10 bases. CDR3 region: CASSLVSNGGELFF. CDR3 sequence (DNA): TGTGCCAGCAGCTTAGTCAGTAATGGCGGGGAGCTGTTTTTT. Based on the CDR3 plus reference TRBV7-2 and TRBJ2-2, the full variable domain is GAGVSQSPSNKVTEKGKDVELRCDPISGHTALYWYRQSLGQGLEFLIYFQGNSAPDKSGLPSDRFSAERTGGSVSTLTIQRTQQEDSAVYLCASSLVSNGGELFFGEGSRLTVL.

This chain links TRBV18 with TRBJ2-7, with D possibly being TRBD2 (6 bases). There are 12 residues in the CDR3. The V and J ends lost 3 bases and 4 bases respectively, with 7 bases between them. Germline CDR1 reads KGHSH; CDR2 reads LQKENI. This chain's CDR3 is CASSPEGYEQYV. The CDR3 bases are TGTGCCAGCTCACCGGAGGGGTACGAGCAGTACGTC.

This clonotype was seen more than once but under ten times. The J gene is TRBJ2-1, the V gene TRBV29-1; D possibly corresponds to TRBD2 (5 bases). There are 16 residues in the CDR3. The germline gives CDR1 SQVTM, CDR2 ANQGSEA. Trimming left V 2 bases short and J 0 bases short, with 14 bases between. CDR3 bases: TGCAGCGTTGAACTGGAAGGAGGTATCTCCTACAATGAGCAGTTCTTC. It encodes CSVELEGGISYNEQFF.

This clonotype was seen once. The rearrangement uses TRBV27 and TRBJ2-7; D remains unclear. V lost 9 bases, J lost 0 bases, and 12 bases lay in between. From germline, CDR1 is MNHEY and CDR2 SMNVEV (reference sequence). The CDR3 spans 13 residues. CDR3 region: CASGPADSYEQYF. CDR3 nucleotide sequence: TGTGCCAGTGGCCCGGCGGACTCCTACGAGCAGTACTTC.

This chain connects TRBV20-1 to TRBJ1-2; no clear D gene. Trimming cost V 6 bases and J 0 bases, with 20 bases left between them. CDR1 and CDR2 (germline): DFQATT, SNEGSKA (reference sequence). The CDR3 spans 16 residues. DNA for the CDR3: TGCAGTGCCAGTCGTAGTGGCGTGCCTACTAACTATGGCTACACCTTC. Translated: CSASRSGVPTNYGYTF.

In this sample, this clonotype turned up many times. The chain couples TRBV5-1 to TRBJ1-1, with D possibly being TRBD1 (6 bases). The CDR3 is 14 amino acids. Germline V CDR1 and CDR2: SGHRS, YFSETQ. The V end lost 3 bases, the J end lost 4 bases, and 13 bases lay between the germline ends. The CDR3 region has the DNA TGCGCCAGCAGCTCGAACAGGGTTTTCACTGAAGCTTTCTTT. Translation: CASSSNRVFTEAFF.

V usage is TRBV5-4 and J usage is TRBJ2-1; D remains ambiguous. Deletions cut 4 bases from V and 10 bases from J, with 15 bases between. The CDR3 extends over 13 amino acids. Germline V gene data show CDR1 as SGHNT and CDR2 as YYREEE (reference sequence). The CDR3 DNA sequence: TGTGCCAGCAGCCCCCTTCCTAGTTACGAGCAGTTCTTC. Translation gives CASSPLPSYEQFF.

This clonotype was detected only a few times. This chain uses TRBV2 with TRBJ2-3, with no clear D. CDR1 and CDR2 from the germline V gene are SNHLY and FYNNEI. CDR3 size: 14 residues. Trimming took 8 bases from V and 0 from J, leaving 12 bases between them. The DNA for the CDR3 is TGTGCCAGCGTGTGGGCTATAAGCACAGATACGCAGTATTTT. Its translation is CASVWAISTDTQYF.

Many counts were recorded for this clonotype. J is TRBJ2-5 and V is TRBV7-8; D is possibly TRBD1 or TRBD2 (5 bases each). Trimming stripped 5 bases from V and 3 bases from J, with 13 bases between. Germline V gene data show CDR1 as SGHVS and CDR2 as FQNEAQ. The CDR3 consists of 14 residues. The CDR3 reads CASSPMVGEETQYF. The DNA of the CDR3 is TGTGCCAGCAGCCCAATGGTGGGGGAAGAGACCCAGTACTTC.

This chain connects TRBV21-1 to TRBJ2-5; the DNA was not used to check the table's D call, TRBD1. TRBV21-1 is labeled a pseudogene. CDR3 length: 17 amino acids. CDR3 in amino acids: CASSSRRDRGGVRAQYF. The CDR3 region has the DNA TGTGCCAGCAGCAGTCGACGAGACAGGGGAGGGGTTCGGGCCCAGTACTTC.

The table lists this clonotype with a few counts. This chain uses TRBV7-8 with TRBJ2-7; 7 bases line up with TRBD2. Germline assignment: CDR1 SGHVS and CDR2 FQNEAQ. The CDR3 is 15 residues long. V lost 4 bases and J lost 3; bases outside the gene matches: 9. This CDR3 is CASSSLASGIYEQYF. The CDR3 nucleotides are TGTGCCAGCAGCTCTCTGGCTAGCGGAATCTACGAGCAGTACTTC.

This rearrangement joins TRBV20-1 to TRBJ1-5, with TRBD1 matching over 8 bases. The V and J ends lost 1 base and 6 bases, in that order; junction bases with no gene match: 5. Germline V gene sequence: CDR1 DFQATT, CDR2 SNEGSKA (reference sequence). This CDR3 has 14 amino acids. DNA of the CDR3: TGCAGTGCTAGAGGCACAGGGGGAGGTCAGCCCCAGCATTTT. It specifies CSARGTGGGQPQHF.

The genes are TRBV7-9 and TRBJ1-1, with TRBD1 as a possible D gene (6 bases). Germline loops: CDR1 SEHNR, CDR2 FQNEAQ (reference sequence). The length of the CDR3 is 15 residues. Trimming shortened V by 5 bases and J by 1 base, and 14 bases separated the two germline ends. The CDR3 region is CASSGYSTGNTEAFF. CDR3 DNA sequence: TGTGCCAGCAGCGGATACTCGACAGGGAACACTGAAGCTTTCTTT.

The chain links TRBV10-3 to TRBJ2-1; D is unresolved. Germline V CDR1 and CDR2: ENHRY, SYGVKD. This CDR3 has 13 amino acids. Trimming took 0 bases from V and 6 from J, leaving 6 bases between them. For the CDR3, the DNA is TGTGCCATCAGTGAGTCGAACGCCAATGAGCAGTTCTTC. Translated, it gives CAISESNANEQFF.

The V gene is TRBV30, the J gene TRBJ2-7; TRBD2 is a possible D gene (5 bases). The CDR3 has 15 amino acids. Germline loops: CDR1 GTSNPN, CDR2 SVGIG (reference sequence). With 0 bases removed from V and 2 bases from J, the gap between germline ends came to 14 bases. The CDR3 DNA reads TGTGCCTGGAGTGTTTCCCCTAGCCTCCCCTACGAGCAGTACTTC. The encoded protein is CAWSVSPSLPYEQYF.

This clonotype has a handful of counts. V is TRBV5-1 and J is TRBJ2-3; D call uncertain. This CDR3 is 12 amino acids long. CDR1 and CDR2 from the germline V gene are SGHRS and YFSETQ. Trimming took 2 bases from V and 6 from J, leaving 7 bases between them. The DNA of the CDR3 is TGCGCCAGCAGCTTAACGATGGATACGCAGTATTTT. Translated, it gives CASSLTMDTQYF.

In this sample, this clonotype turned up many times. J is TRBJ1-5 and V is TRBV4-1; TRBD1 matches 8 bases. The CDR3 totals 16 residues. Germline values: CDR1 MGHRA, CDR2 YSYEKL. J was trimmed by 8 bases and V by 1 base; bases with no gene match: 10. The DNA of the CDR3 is TGCGCCAGCAGCCAAGCGTGGGACAGGAGGAGTGAGCCCCAGCATTTT. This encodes CASSQAWDRRSEPQHF.